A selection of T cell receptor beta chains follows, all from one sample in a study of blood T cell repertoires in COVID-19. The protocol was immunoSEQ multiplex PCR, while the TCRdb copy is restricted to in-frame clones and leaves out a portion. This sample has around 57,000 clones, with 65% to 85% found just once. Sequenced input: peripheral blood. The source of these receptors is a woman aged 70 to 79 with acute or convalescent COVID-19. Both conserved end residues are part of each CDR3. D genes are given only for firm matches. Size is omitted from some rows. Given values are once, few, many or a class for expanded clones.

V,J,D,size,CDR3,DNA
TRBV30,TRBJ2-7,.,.,CASDGGGEQYF,TGTGCCTCGGACGGGGGTGGCGAGCAGTACTTC
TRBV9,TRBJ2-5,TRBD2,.,CASSPSGAGGPQETQYF,TGTGCCAGCAGCCCATCCGGAGCGGGGGGGCCCCAAGAGACCCAGTACTTC
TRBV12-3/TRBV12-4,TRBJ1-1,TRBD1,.,CASRPSGGTEAFF,TGTGCCAGCAGACCCTCAGGGGGCACTGAAGCTTTCTTT
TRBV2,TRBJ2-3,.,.,CASIITDTQYF,TGTGCCAGCATTATAACAGATACGCAGTATTTT
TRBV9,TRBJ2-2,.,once,CASSVGAVGTGELFF,TGTGCCAGCAGCGTGGGGGCCGTTGGGACCGGGGAGCTGTTTTTT
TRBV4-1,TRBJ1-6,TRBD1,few,CASSQKTGTSGNSPLHF,TGCGCCAGCAGCCAAAAGACAGGGACCTCCGGTAATTCACCCCTCCACTTT
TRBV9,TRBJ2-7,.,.,CASSGGSEQYF,TGTGCCAGCAGCGGCGGGTCCGAGCAGTACTTC
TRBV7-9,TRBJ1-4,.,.,CASSSRLNLGANEKLFF,TGTGCCAGCAGCTCAAGACTAAACCTGGGCGCTAATGAAAAACTGTTTTTT
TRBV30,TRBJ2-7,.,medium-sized,CAWSVGSSYEQYF,TGTGCCTGGAGTGTCGGTTCCTCCTACGAGCAGTACTTC
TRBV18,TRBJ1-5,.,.,CASSPGGQFFNQPQHF,TGTGCCAGCTCACCAGGAGGACAGTTTTTCAATCAGCCCCAGCATTTT
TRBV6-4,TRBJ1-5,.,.,CASSALGHRSHQPQHF,TGTGCCAGCAGTGCCTTGGGACACAGATCCCATCAGCCCCAGCATTTT
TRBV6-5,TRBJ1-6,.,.,CASQLGQHNSPLHF,TGTGCCAGCCAACTGGGGCAGCATAATTCACCCCTCCACTTT
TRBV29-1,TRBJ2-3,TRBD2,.,CSVLAGGRTDTQYF,TGCAGCGTTTTAGCGGGGGGCCGCACAGATACGCAGTATTTT
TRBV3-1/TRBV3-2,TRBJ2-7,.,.,CAAGGQAYEQYF,TGTGCCGCGGGAGGACAGGCCTACGAGCAGTACTTC
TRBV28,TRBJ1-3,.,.,CAIGGSYSGNTIYF,TGTGCCATCGGCGGGTCATACTCTGGAAACACCATATATTTT
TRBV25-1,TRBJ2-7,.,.,CASSDYYEQYF,TGTGCCAGCAGTGATTATTACGAGCAGTACTTC
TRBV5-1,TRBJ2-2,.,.,CASRRAENTGELFF,TGCGCCAGCAGGAGGGCTGAGAACACCGGGGAGCTGTTTTTT
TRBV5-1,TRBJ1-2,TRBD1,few,CASSSLGQDYGYTF,TGCGCCAGCAGCTCACTGGGACAGGATTATGGCTACACCTTC
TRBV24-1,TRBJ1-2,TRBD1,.,CATSDPTGNYGYTF,TGTGCCACCAGTGACCCGACAGGGAACTATGGCTACACCTTC
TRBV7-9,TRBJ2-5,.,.,CASSLRPGWQETQYF,TGTGCCAGCAGCTTAAGGCCAGGGTGGCAAGAGACCCAGTACTTC
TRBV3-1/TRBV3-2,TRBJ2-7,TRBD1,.,CASSLTGQVVEQYF,TGTGCCAGCAGCCTTACGGGACAGGTCGTAGAGCAGTACTTC
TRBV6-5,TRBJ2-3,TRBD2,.,CASSLAGSTDTQYF,TGTGCCAGCAGTCTAGCGGGTAGCACAGATACGCAGTATTTT
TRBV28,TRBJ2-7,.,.,CASSLPWSSYEQYF,TGTGCCAGCAGTTTGCCTTGGAGCTCCTACGAGCAGTACTTC
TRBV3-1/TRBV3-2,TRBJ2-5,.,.,CASSFPGQTLQETQYF,TGTGCCAGCAGCTTTCCCGGACAGACACTTCAAGAGACCCAGTACTTC
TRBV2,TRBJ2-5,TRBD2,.,CASSLAGVRETQYF,TGTGCCAGCAGCCTAGCGGGGGTCAGGGAGACCCAGTACTTC
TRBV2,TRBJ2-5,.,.,CASSLRDFGETQYF,TGTGCCAGCAGCCTCAGGGATTTTGGAGAGACCCAGTACTTC